The sequence of this T cell receptor (beta chain) was determined in a study of Graves' ophthalmopathy and Graves' hyperthyroidism. Study in general: The study drew peripheral blood at initial diagnosis, before any treatment. The study's findings and limits: Blood also harbored most expanded thyroid clonotypes above 0.001 frequency.

This clonotype came up many times. Its specificity is not known. The study amplified TCR beta CDR3 regions using RNA transcripts. The library came from an HTBI-primed first-round RT-PCR and a second-round multiplex PCR. Each CDR3 protein gets one entry after TCRdb re-called the multiplex PCR reads with MiXCR. Of 300,000 or so distinct CDR3 sequences listed, under 20% are singletons. Germline V gene data show CDR1 as MNHNS and CDR2 as SASEGT. Losses at the gene ends were 8 bases for V and 2 bases for J; bases not matched to a gene: 9. The CDR3 has 15 amino acids. Exclusion covered patients with other autoimmune diseases or uncontrolled infections (as well as pregnancy or lactation). Reliance was placed on clinical symptoms, serum thyroxine, TRAb, thyroid ultrasound and orbital computed tomography for diagnosis.

The receptor's source is an adult man with Graves' ophthalmopathy. The genes are TRBV6-1 and TRBJ1-5, with 7 bases aligning to TRBD1. The sample comprised peripheral blood. CDR3 DNA sequence: TGTGCCAGCGAGGGACAGCCCCTTGGCAATCAGCCCCAGCATTTT. Protein: CASEGQPLGNQPQHF.